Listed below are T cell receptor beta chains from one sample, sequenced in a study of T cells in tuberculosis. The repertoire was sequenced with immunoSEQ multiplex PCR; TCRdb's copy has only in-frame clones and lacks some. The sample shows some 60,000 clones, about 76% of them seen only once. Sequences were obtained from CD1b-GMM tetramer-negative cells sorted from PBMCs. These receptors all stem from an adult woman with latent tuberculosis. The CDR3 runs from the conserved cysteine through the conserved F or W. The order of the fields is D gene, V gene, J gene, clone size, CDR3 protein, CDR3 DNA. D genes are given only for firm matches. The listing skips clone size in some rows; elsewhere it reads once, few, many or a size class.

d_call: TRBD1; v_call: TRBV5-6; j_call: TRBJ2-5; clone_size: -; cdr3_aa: CASSWGQGALETQYF; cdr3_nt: TGTGCCAGCAGCTGGGGACAGGGGGCTTTGGAGACCCAGTACTTC
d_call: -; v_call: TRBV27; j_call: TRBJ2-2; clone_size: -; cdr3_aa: CASTHREGTGELFF; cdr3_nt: TGTGCCAGCACCCACAGGGAAGGCACCGGGGAGCTGTTTTTT
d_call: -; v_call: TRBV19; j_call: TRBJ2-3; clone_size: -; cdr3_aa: CASSTGSDTQYF; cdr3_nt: TGTGCCAGTAGCACAGGCTCAGATACGCAGTATTTT
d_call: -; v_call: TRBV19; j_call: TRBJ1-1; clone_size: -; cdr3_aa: CASSWTRVSPEAFF; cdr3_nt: TGTGCCAGTAGTTGGACGAGGGTTAGCCCTGAAGCTTTCTTT
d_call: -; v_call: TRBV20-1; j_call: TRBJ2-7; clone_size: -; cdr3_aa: CSASAGGITDF; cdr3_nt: TGCAGTGCTAGTGCAGGAGGTATAACGGACTTC
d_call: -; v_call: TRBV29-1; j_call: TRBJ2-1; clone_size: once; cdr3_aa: CSVRGNTQNEQFF; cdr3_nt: TGCAGCGTACGGGGAAATACCCAAAATGAGCAGTTCTTC
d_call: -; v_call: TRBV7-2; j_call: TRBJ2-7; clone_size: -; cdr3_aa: CASSLAGSSYEQYF; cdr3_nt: TGTGCCAGCAGCTTGGCTGGCAGCTCCTACGAGCAGTACTTC
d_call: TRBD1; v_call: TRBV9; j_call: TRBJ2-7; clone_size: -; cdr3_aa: CASSGTGDYEQYF; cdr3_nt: TGTGCCAGCAGCGGGACAGGGGACTACGAGCAGTACTTC
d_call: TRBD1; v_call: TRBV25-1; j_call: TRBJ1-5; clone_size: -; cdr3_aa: CASRGQGVDQPQHF; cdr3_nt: TGTGCCAGCAGGGGACAGGGCGTAGATCAGCCCCAGCATTTT
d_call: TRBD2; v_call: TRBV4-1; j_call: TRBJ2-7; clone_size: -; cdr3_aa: CASSQSPGTSGSYEQYF; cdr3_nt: TGCGCCAGCAGCCAATCCCCCGGGACTAGCGGCTCCTACGAGCAGTACTTC
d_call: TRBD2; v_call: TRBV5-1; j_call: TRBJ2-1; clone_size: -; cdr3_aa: CASSLYASGREQFF; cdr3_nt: TGCGCCAGCAGCTTGTACGCTAGCGGGAGGGAGCAGTTCTTC
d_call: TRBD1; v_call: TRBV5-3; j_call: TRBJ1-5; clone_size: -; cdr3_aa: CARSFRDSLGGNQPQHF; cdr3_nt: TGTGCCAGAAGCTTCCGGGACAGTCTAGGCGGCAATCAGCCCCAGCATTTT
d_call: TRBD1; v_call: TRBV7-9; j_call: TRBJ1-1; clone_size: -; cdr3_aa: CASSSQTGRTEAFF; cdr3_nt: TGTGCCAGCAGCTCTCAGACAGGGAGGACTGAAGCTTTCTTT
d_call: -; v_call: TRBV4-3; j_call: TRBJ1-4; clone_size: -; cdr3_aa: CASSQRGDNEKLFF; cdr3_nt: TGCGCCAGCAGCCAAAGAGGAGATAACGAAAAACTGTTTTTT
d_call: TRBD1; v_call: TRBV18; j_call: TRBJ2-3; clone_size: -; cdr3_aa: CASSPDRGGDTQYF; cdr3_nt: TGTGCCAGCTCACCGGACAGGGGCGGCGATACGCAGTATTTT
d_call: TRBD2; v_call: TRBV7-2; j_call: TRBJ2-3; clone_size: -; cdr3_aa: CASREAGLGTDTQYF; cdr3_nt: TGTGCCAGCAGGGAAGCGGGACTAGGGACAGATACGCAGTATTTT
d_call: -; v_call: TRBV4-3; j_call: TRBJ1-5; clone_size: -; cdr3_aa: CASSQGRRGVPQHF; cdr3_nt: TGCGCCAGCAGCCAAGGAAGGCGGGGGGTGCCCCAGCATTTT
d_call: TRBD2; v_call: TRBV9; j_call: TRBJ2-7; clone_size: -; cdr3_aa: CASSVASGDYEQYF; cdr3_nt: TGTGCCAGCAGCGTAGCTAGCGGAGATTACGAGCAGTACTTC
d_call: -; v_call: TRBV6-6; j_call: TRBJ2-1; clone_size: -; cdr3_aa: CASNSGTPLFNEQFF; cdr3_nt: TGTGCCAGCAATTCGGGGACACCCCTTTTCAATGAGCAGTTCTTC
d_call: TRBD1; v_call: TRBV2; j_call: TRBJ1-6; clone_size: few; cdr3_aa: CASRAGQGRSPLHF; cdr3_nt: TGTGCCAGCAGAGCGGGACAGGGGCGTTCACCCCTCCACTTT
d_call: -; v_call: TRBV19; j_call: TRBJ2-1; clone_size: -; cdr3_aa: CASSIERGPTREQFF; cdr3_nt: TGTGCCAGTAGTATAGAGCGGGGGCCCACGAGGGAGCAGTTCTTC
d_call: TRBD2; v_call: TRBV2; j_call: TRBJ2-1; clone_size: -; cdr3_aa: CASSESGTLAGGLNEQFF; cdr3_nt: TGTGCCAGCAGTGAAAGTGGGACCCTAGCGGGAGGGTTAAATGAGCAGTTCTTC
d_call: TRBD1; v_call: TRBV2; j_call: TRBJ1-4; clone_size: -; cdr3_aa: CASSGSRGDEKLFF; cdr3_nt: TGTGCCAGCAGTGGAAGCAGGGGGGACGAAAAACTGTTTTTT
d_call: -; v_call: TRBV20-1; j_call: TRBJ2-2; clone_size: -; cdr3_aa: CSASAGSKLFF; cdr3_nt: TGCAGTGCTAGTGCGGGGTCGAAGCTGTTTTTT
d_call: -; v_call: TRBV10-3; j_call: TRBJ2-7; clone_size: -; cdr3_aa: CAISELSGVDEQYF; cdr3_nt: TGTGCCATCAGTGAGTTGTCCGGGGTAGACGAGCAGTACTTC
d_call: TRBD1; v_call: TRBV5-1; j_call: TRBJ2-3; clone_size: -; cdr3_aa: CASSLDLPARGRSDTQYF; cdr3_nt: TGCGCCAGCAGCTTGGATCTACCGGCCAGGGGGCGATCAGATACGCAGTATTTT
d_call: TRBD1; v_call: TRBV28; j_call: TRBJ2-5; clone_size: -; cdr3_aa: CASSPTGGRVQETQYF; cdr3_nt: TGTGCCAGCAGTCCGACAGGGGGCAGGGTCCAAGAGACCCAGTACTTC
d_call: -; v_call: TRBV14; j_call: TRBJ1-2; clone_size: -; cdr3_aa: CASSQDPGLTYGYTF; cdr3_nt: TGTGCCAGCAGCCAAGATCCAGGCCTTACCTATGGCTACACCTTC
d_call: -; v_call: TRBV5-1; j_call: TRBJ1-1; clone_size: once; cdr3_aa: CASSLEGVRTEAFF; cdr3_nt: TGCGCCAGCAGCTTGGAGGGGGTGCGGACTGAAGCTTTCTTT
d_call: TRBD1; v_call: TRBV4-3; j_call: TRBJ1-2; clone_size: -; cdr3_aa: CASSRTSGGTDYGYTF; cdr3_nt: TGCGCCAGCAGCAGGACCTCGGGTGGGACAGATTATGGCTACACCTTC
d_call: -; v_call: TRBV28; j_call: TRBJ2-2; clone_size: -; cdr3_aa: CASSLGQNTGELFF; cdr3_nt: TGTGCCAGCAGTTTAGGACAGAACACCGGGGAGCTGTTTTTT
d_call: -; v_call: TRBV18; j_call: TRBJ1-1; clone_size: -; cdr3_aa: CASSSHTTGNTEAFF; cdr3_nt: TGTGCCAGCTCATCCCATACGACAGGCAACACTGAAGCTTTCTTT
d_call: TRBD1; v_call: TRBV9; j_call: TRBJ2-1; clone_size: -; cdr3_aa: CASSADRGISSYNEQFF; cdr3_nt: TGTGCCAGCAGCGCGGACAGGGGGATCAGCTCCTACAATGAGCAGTTCTTC
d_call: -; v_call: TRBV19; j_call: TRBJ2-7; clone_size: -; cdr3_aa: CASRATLSSYEQYF; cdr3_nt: TGTGCCAGTAGAGCGACTCTGAGCTCCTACGAGCAGTACTTC
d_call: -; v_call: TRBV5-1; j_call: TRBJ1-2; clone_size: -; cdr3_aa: CASTGDRGNYGYTF; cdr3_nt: TGCGCCAGCACCGGGGATCGGGGTAACTATGGCTACACCTTC
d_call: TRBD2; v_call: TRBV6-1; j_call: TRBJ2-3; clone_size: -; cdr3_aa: CASSGSLGLAGGRGTDTQYF; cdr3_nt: TGTGCCAGCAGTGGTTCCCTGGGACTAGCGGGGGGGCGCGGCACAGATACGCAGTATTTT
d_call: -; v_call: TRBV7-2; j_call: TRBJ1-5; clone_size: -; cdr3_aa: CASSLEGVQPQHF; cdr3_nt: TGTGCCAGCAGCTTAGAAGGGGTGCAGCCCCAGCATTTT
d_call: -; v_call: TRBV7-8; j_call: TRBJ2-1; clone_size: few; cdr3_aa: CASSLGSENEQFF; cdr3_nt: TGTGCCAGCAGCTTAGGGTCGGAGAATGAGCAGTTCTTC
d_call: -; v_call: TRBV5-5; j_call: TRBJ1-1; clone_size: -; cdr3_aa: CASSLARSGGTEAFF; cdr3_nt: TGTGCCAGCAGCTTGGCCCGGAGTGGTGGCACTGAAGCTTTCTTT
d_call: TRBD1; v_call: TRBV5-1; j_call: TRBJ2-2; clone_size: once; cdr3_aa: CASSSGTGGAGELFF; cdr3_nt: TGCGCCAGCTCTTCCGGGACAGGGGGTGCCGGGGAGCTGTTTTTT
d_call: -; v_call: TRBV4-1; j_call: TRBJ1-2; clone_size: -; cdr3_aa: CASSQDGGQGNYGYTF; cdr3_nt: TGCGCCAGCAGCCAAGATGGGGGACAAGGAAACTATGGCTACACCTTC